This T cell receptor beta chain was documented in a study of blood T cell repertoires in COVID-19. Germline assignment: CDR1 LNHNV and CDR2 YYDKDF (reference sequence). The V segment lost 4 bases and the J segment 3 bases; nucleotides outside the gene matches: 6. The CDR3 runs to 14 residues. Methods used by the authors: Reference gene primer amplification gave estimated nucleated cell counts. The repertoire was sequenced with immunoSEQ multiplex PCR; TCRdb's copy has only in-frame clones and lacks some. The V and J calls and the clone size are those of that table, but D and trimming were determined from the DNA. The top ten hold about 19% of the sample, which has around 160,000 clones, around four fifths seen once.

V and J are TRBV15 and TRBJ2-7; TRBD2 matches at 7 bases. This receptor was obtained from a woman older than 75 with acute or convalescent COVID-19. The sample comprised peripheral blood. The CDR3: CATSTRRGVYEQYF. In nucleotides, the CDR3 is TGTGCCACCAGCACGCGCCGGGGGGTCTACGAGCAGTACTTC.